Listed below are T cell receptor beta chains from one sample, sequenced in a study of spatial heterogeneity in lung cancer. TCRdb called the 5' RACE reads again in MiXCR, with one record for every CDR3 protein. The sample contains approximately 110,000 distinct CDR3 sequences, about a tenth of which appear only once. The source material was PBMCs, sampled at follow-up. The receptor set was obtained from a female donor with early-stage non-small cell lung cancer. The CDR3 runs from the conserved cysteine through the conserved F or W. Each record gives: J gene, clone size, V gene, D gene, CDR3 protein, CDR3 DNA. D genes are given only for firm matches. Expanded clones are given a class, and other clones once, few, many or no size at all.

J: TRBJ2-3; size: NA; V: TRBV20-1; D: NA; CDR3: CSAWFGRNTDTQYF; DNA: TGCAGTGCTTGGTTCGGGAGAAACACAGATACGCAGTATTTT
J: TRBJ1-1; size: few; V: TRBV7-2; D: NA; CDR3: CASSLDGASGVAFF; DNA: TGTGCCAGCAGCTTAGATGGGGCCTCGGGTGTAGCTTTCTTT
J: TRBJ1-2; size: few; V: TRBV7-2; D: TRBD1; CDR3: CASSLARTGLHGYTF; DNA: TGTGCCAGCAGCTTAGCCCGGACAGGGTTGCATGGCTACACCTTC
J: TRBJ1-5; size: few; V: TRBV24-1; D: NA; CDR3: CATSQGFSNQPQHF; DNA: TGTGCCACCAGCCAGGGGTTTAGCAATCAGCCCCAGCATTTT
J: TRBJ1-2; size: NA; V: TRBV5-5; D: TRBD1; CDR3: CASSATGPSTRFYGYTF; DNA: TGTGCCAGCAGCGCGACAGGGCCCTCGACTCGGTTCTATGGCTACACCTTC
J: TRBJ1-1; size: many; V: TRBV21-1; D: NA; CDR3: CASSSFQGPTNTEAFF; DNA: TGTGCCAGCAGCAGTTTCCAAGGTCCTACGAACACTGAAGCTTTCTTT
J: TRBJ2-7; size: NA; V: TRBV5-1; D: NA; CDR3: CASSLEQLSYEQYF; DNA: TGCGCCAGCAGCTTGGAACAGCTTTCCTACGAGCAGTACTTC
J: TRBJ1-1; size: NA; V: TRBV15; D: NA; CDR3: CATSPRMNTEAFF; DNA: TGTGCCACCAGCCCCCGCATGAACACTGAAGCTTTCTTT
J: TRBJ2-3; size: many; V: TRBV19; D: NA; CDR3: CASGAQGPTDTQYF; DNA: TGTGCCAGCGGGGCGCAGGGGCCCACAGATACGCAGTATTTT
J: TRBJ2-3; size: few; V: TRBV6-5; D: TRBD2; CDR3: CASSSGRRRGTDTQYF; DNA: TGTGCCAGCAGTTCCGGGAGGCGCCGCGGGACAGATACGCAGTATTTT
J: TRBJ2-5; size: few; V: TRBV28; D: NA; CDR3: CASSFSGTREETQYF; DNA: TGTGCCAGCAGTTTCTCCGGGACGCGGGAAGAGACCCAGTACTTC
J: TRBJ2-1; size: NA; V: TRBV12-3/TRBV12-4; D: NA; CDR3: CASSQQGSASNEQFF; DNA: TGTGCCAGCAGCCAACAGGGTTCTGCATCTAATGAGCAGTTCTTC
J: TRBJ2-1; size: NA; V: TRBV28; D: NA; CDR3: CASSSPPGEQFF; DNA: TGTGCCAGCAGTTCCCCCCCGGGTGAGCAGTTCTTC
J: TRBJ2-3; size: many; V: TRBV11-2; D: NA; CDR3: CASSSQRALSTDTQYF; DNA: TGTGCCAGCAGCTCCCAGCGGGCCCTTAGCACAGATACGCAGTATTTT
J: TRBJ1-5; size: many; V: TRBV19; D: TRBD1; CDR3: CASTRNKLGTGTQPQHF; DNA: TGTGCCAGTACCAGGAATAAACTCGGGACAGGGACTCAGCCCCAGCATTTT
J: TRBJ2-3; size: many; V: TRBV7-2; D: TRBD2; CDR3: CASILGGSADTQYF; DNA: TGTGCCAGCATCCTAGGCGGGAGTGCAGATACGCAGTATTTT